What follows describes a single TCR beta chain. The data are from a study of blood T cell repertoires in COVID-19. The CDR3 loop spans 13 amino acids. V lost 4 bases and J 1 base, leaving 10 bases between the germline ends. Germline V gene sequence: CDR1 SQVTM, CDR2 ANQGSEA. The protocol was immunoSEQ multiplex PCR, while the TCRdb copy is restricted to in-frame clones and leaves out a portion. The data show almost 200,000 clones, roughly 77% seen once. The sequence was obtained from a woman aged 40 to 50 with COVID-19, enrolled during active disease. Source material: peripheral blood. The rearrangement links TRBV29-1 to TRBJ1-2; unclear D gene. In DNA form, the CDR3 reads TGCAGCGTTGGCCTGAAGCTTAACTATGGCTACACCTTC. Its protein product is CSVGLKLNYGYTF.